Below, one T cell receptor beta chain is given with its context. The data were obtained in a study of CD8+CD57+ T cells in acquired aplastic anemia. Genomic DNA was employed as the template in profiling TCR beta VDJ and CDR3. TCRdb called the reads again in MiXCR, with one record for every CDR3 protein. Of about 220,000 distinct CDR3 sequences listed, roughly 33% are singletons. The CDR3 spans 13 residues. V lost 4 bases and J 1 base, leaving 7 bases between the germline ends. Looked up from germline, CDR1 is LNHDA and CDR2 is SQIVND (reference sequence). Sequenced input: sorted CD4+, CD8+, or CD8+CD57+ T cells (not recorded which) from PBMCs. The rearrangement uses TRBV19 and TRBJ2-5, with TRBD1 as a possible D gene (6 bases). This sequence was found in a human donor in good health, serving as a control. The CDR3 DNA reads TGTGCCAGTAGTAAGACAGGCCAAGAGACCCAGTACTTC. It codes for CASSKTGQETQYF. The entire variable domain, with the rest obtained from reference TRBV19 and TRBJ2-5, is as follows: DGGITQSPKYLFRKEGQNVTLSCEQNLNHDAMYWYRQDPGQGLRLIYYSQIVNDFQKGDIAEGYSVSREKKESFPLTVTSAQKNPTAFYLCASSKTGQETQYFGPGTRLLVL.